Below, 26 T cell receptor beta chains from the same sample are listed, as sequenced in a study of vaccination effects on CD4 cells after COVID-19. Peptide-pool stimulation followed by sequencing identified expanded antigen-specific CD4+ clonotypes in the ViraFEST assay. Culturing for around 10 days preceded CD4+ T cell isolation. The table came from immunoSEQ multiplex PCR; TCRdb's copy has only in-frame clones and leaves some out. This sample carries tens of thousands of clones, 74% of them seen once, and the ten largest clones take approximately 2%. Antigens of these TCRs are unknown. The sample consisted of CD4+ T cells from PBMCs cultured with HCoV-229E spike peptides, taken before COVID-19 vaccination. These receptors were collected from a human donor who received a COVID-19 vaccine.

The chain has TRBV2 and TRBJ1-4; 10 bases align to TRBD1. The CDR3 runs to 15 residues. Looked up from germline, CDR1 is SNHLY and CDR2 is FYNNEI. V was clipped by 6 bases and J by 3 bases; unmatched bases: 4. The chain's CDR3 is CASRGDRGSNEKLFF. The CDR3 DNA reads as TGTGCCAGCAGGGGGGACAGGGGATCTAATGAAAAACTGTTTTTT. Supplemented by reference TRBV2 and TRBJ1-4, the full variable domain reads EPEVTQTPSHQVTQMGQEVILRCVPISNHLYFYWYRQILGQKVEFLVSFYNNEISEKSEIFDDQFSVERPDGSNFTLKIRSTKLEDSAMYFCASRGDRGSNEKLFFGSGTQLSVL.

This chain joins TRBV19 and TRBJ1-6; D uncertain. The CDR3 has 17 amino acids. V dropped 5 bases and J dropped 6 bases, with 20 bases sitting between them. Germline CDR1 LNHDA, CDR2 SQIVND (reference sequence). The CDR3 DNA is TGTGCCAGTAGTCCTGCCAGACCCGTTACACTTAATTCACCCCTCCACTTT. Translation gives CASSPARPVTLNSPLHF.

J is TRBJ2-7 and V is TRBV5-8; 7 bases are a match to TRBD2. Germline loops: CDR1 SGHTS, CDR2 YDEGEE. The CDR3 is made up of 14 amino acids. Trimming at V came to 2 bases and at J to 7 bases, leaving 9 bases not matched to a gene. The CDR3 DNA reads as TGTGCCAGCAGCTTCCCGGGGAGGGCCGGGGAGCAGTACGTC. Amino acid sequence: CASSFPGRAGEQYV.

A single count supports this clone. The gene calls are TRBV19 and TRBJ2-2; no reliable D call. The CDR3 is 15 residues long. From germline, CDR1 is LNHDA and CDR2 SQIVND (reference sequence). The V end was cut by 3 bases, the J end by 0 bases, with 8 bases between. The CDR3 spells CASSIGLANTGELFF. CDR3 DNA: TGTGCCAGTAGTATTGGCCTCGCGAACACCGGGGAGCTGTTTTTT.

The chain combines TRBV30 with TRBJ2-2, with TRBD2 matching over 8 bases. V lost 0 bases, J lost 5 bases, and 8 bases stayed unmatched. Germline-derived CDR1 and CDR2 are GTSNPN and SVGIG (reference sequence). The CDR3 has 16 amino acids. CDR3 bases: TGTGCCTGGAGTGTACAAGCGGGGGCAAGAACCGGGGAGCTGTTTTTT. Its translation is CAWSVQAGARTGELFF.

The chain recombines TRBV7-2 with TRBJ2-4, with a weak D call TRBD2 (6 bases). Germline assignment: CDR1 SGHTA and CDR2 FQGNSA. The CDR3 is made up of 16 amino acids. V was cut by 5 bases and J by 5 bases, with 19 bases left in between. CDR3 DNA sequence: TGTGCCAGCAGCACCCGGACGGAGGAGGGAGAAAACATTCAGTACTTC. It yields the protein CASSTRTEEGENIQYF.

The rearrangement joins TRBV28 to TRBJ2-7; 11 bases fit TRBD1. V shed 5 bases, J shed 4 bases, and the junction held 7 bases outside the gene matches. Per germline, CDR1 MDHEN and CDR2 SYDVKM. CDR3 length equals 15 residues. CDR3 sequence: CASSMAGTGGYEQYV. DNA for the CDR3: TGTGCCAGCAGTATGGCGGGGACAGGGGGGTACGAGCAGTACGTC.

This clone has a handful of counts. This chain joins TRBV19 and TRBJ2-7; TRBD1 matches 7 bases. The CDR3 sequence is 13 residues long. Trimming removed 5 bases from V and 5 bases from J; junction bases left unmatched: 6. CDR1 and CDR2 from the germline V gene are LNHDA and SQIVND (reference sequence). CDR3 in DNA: TGTGCCAGTAGTCTAAACAGGGGCCACGAGCAGTACGTC. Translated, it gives CASSLNRGHEQYV.

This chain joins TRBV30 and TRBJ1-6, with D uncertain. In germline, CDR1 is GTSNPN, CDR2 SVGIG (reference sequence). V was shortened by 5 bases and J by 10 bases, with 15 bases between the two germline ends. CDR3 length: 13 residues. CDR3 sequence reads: CAWLSRVGSPLHF. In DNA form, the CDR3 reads TGTGCCTGGCTATCGAGGGTTGGCTCACCCCTCCACTTT. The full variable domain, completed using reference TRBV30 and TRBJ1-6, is SQTIHQWPATLVQPVGSPLSLECTVEGTSNPNLYWYRQAAGRGLQLLFYSVGIGQISSEVPQNLSASRPQDRQFILSSKKLLLSDSGFYLCAWLSRVGSPLHFGNGTRLTVT.

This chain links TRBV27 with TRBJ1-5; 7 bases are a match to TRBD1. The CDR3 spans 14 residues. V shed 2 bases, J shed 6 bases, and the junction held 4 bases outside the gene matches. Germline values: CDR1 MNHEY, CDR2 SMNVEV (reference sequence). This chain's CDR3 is CASSLRQGTQPQHF. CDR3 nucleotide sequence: TGTGCCAGCAGTTTAAGACAGGGCACTCAGCCCCAGCATTTT.

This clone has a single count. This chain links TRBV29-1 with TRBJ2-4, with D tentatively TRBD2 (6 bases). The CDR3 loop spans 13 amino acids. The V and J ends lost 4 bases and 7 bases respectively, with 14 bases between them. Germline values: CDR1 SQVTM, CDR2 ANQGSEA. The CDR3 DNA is TGCAGCGTTGCGCCCGACGGGACTAACATTCAGTACTTC. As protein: CSVAPDGTNIQYF.

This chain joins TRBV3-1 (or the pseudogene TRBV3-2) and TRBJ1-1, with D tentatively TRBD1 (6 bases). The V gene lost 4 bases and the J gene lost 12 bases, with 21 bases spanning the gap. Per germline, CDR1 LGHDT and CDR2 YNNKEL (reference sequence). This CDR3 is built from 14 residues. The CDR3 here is CASSPRLQGGGTFF. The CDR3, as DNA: TGTGCCAGCAGCCCACGCCTACAGGGTGGTGGGACTTTCTTT.

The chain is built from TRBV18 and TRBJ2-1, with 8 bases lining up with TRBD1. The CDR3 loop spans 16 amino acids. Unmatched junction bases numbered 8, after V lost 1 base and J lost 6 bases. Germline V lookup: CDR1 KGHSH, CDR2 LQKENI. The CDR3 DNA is TGTGCCAGCTCACCACAACTCGGACAGGGAGGCAATGAGCAGTTCTTC. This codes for CASSPQLGQGGNEQFF.

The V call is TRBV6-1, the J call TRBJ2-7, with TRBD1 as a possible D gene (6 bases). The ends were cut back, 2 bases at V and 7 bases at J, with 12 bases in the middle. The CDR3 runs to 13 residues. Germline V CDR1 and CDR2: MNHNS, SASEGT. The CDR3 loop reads CASSEFRGWEQYV. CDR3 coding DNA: TGTGCCAGCAGTGAATTCAGGGGATGGGAGCAGTACGTC.

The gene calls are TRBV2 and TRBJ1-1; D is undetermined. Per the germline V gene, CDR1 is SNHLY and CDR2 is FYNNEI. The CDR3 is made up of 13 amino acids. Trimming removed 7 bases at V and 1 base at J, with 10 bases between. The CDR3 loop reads CASITNKNTEAFF. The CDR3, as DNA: TGTGCCAGCATCACAAACAAGAACACTGAAGCTTTCTTT.

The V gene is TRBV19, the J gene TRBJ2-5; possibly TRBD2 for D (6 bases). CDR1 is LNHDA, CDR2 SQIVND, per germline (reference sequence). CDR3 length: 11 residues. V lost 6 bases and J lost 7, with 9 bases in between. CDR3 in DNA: TGTGCCAGTAGGGACTACCGGACCCAGTACTTC. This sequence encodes CASRDYRTQYF.

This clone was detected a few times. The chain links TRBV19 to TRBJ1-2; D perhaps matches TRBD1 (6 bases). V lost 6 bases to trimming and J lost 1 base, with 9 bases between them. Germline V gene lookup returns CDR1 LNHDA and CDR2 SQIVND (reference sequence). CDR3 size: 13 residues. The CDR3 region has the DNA TGTGCCAGTAGGGAACAGGGTAACTATGGCTACACCTTC. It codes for CASREQGNYGYTF.

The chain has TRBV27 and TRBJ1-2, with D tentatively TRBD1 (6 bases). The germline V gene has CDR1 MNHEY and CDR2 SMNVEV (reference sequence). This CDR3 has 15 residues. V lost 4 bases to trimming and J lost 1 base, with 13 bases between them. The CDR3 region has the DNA TGTGCCAGCAGTTCAAGGACAGCAAATAACTATGGCTACACCTTC. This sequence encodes CASSSRTANNYGYTF.

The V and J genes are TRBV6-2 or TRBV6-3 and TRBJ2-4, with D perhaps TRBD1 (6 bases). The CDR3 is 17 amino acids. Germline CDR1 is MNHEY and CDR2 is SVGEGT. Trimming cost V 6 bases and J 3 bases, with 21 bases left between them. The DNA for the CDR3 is TGTGCCAGCAGCCTCAGGGGCCCAGGGATGGTCAAAAACATTCAGTACTTC. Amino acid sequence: CASSLRGPGMVKNIQYF.

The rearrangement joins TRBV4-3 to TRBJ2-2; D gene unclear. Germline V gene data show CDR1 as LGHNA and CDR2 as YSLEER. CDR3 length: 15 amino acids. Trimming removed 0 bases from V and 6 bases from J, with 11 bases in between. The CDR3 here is CASSQDIVLAGELFF. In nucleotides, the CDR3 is TGCGCCAGCAGCCAAGATATCGTCCTCGCCGGGGAGCTGTTTTTT.

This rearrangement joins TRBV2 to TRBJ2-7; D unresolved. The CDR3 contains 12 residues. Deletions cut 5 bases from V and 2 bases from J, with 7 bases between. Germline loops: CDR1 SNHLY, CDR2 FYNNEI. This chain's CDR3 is CASSRATYEQYV. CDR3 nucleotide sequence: TGTGCCAGCAGTCGGGCCACCTACGAGCAGTACGTC.

In DNA form, the CDR3 reads TGTGCCAGCAGTTTAAGATATGGACGTAGCAATCAGCCCCAGCATTTT. Protein sequence: CASSLRYGRSNQPQHF. This chain joins TRBV27 and TRBJ1-5, with no clear D. The CDR3 is 16 residues long. V lost 2 bases, J lost 0 bases, and 11 bases lay in between. Germline V CDR1 and CDR2: MNHEY, SMNVEV (reference sequence).

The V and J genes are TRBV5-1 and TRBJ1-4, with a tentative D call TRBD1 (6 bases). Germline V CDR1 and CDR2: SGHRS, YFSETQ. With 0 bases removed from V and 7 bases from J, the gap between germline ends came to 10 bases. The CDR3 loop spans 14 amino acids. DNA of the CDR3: TGCGCCAGCAGCTTGGGGCAGGGGCTTGAAAAACTGTTTTTT. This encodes CASSLGQGLEKLFF.

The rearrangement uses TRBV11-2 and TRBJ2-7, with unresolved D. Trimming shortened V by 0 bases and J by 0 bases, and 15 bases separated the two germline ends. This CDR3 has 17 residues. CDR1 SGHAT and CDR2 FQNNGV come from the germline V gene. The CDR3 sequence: CASSLEVARPYSYEQYV. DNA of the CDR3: TGTGCCAGCAGCTTAGAGGTTGCTAGGCCCTACTCCTACGAGCAGTACGTC.

CDR3 sequence reads: CASDLRGYNSPLHF. The CDR3 DNA sequence: TGTGCCAGCGACCTCAGGGGATATAATTCACCCCTCCACTTT. The chain employs TRBV5-5 and TRBJ1-6; maybe TRBD1 (6 bases). CDR1 SGHKS and CDR2 YYEKEE come from the germline V gene (reference sequence). The V end lost 7 bases, the J end lost 4 bases, and 12 bases lay between the germline ends. The CDR3 is 14 amino acids.

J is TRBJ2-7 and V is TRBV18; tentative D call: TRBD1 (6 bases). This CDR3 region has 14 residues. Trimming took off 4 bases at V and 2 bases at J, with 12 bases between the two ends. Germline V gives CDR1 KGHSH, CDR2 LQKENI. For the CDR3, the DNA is TGTGCCAGCTCACGATCCGGGACACCCTACGAGCAGTACGTC. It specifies CASSRSGTPYEQYV.